These 29 T cell receptor beta chains were sequenced from one sample in a study of blood T cell repertoires in COVID-19. Data came from immunoSEQ multiplex PCR; TCRdb stores just in-frame clones and leaves some out. The data contain 150,000 to 180,000 clones, 70% to 85% of them singletons. The sample consisted of peripheral blood. The receptors derive from a man between 60 and 75 years old with COVID-19, enrolled during active disease.

The chain couples TRBV7-6 to TRBJ1-1; TRBD1 agrees at 7 bases. This CDR3 contains 16 residues. The V gene's germline CDR1 is SGHVS and CDR2 FNYEAQ. J was trimmed by 1 base and V by 1 base; bases with no gene match: 6. The CDR3 sequence is CASSLENRGRNTEAFF. The CDR3 nucleotides are TGTGCCAGCAGCTTAGAGAACAGGGGAAGGAACACTGAAGCTTTCTTT.

The rearrangement joins TRBV5-1 to TRBJ1-4, with D perhaps TRBD1 (6 bases). CDR3 length: 17 amino acids. Germline V lookup: CDR1 SGHRS, CDR2 YFSETQ. V was cut by 3 bases and J by 2 bases, with 17 bases left in between. The CDR3 sequence is CASSSGQGRWTNEKLFF. Written as DNA, the CDR3 is TGCGCCAGCAGCTCCGGCCAGGGGAGATGGACTAATGAAAAACTGTTTTTT.

This clone was seen a few times. The CDR3 DNA is TGTGCCAGCAGCCCCCGGACAGGGGAGCAGTACTTC. Its protein is CASSPRTGEQYF. The chain joins TRBV11-3 to TRBJ2-7, with 8 nucleotides matching TRBD1. The CDR3 runs to 12 residues. The germline gives CDR1 SGHNT, CDR2 YENEEA. Losses at the gene ends were 5 bases for V and 7 bases for J; bases not matched to a gene: 4.

The genes are TRBV7-9 and TRBJ1-1; the D gene is possibly TRBD1 (5 bases). The V and J ends lost 3 bases and 0 bases respectively, with 11 bases between them. CDR1 is SEHNR, CDR2 FQNEAQ, per germline (reference sequence). This CDR3 is built from 15 residues. CDR3 amino acids: CASSLYAGVNTEAFF. The CDR3, as DNA: TGTGCCAGCAGCTTGTATGCGGGGGTGAACACTGAAGCTTTCTTT.

The rearrangement uses TRBV19 and TRBJ2-2; D possibly corresponds to TRBD1 (5 bases). CDR3 length: 15 residues. Trimming removed 7 bases from V and 6 bases from J, with 18 bases in between. Germline V CDR1 and CDR2: LNHDA, SQIVND (reference sequence). The CDR3 DNA reads as TGTGCCAGTATAGGGGATAGGGCTGTTCCCGGGGAGCTGTTTTTT. Translated, it gives CASIGDRAVPGELFF. The complete variable domain, with remaining parts taken from reference TRBV19 and TRBJ2-2, reads DGGITQSPKYLFRKEGQNVTLSCEQNLNHDAMYWYRQDPGQGLRLIYYSQIVNDFQKGDIAEGYSVSREKKESFPLTVTSAQKNPTAFYLCASIGDRAVPGELFFGEGSRLTVL.

The chain is built from TRBV4-3 and TRBJ2-2; tentative D call: TRBD2 (6 bases). In germline, CDR1 is LGHNA, CDR2 YSLEER. CDR3 size: 15 residues. Trimming took off 1 base at V and 5 bases at J, with 11 bases between the two ends. CDR3 residues: CASSQVLGGTGELFF. The CDR3 DNA is TGCGCCAGCAGCCAAGTTCTTGGAGGGACCGGGGAGCTGTTTTTT.

J is TRBJ1-2 and V is TRBV7-2; 11 bases fit TRBD1. CDR1 is SGHTA and CDR2 is FQGNSA in the germline V gene. The length of the CDR3 is 18 residues. Germline trimming cut 4 bases from V and 2 bases from J; bases unmatched to any gene: 12. CDR3 in amino acids: CASSYKGTGGIKNYGYTF. The CDR3 DNA is TGTGCCAGCAGCTACAAAGGGACAGGGGGAATTAAAAACTATGGCTACACCTTC.

V gene TRBV3-1 (or the pseudogene TRBV3-2) combines with J gene TRBJ2-6; D gene uncertain. This CDR3 comprises 15 residues. Trimming removed 0 bases from V and 7 bases from J, with 10 bases in between. CDR1 is LGHDT and CDR2 is YNNKEL in the germline V gene (reference sequence). CDR3 sequence reads: CASSQDYQTANVLTF. CDR3 nucleotides: TGTGCCAGCAGCCAAGATTACCAGACAGCCAACGTCCTGACTTTC.

Comments on this clone: Other nucleotide sequences in the sample specify the same CDR3. The rearrangement uses TRBV6-5 and TRBJ1-1, with D perhaps TRBD1 (5 bases). The CDR3 covers 15 residues. The V end lost 2 bases, the J end lost 5 bases, and 15 bases lay between the germline ends. Per germline, CDR1 MNHEY and CDR2 SVGAGI. This chain's CDR3 is CASSYLPTGGTEAFF. CDR3 DNA sequence: TGTGCCAGCAGTTACCTACCCACGGGGGGTACTGAAGCTTTCTTT.

This clone was seen only once. The J gene is TRBJ2-7, the V gene TRBV7-2, with TRBD2 identical over 10 bases. The V segment lost 1 base and the J segment 0 bases; nucleotides outside the gene matches: 3. The CDR3 has 16 amino acids. Germline V gives CDR1 SGHTA, CDR2 FQGNSA. CDR3 residues: CASSLGLAGDSYEQYF. The CDR3 DNA is TGTGCCAGCAGCTTAGGTCTAGCGGGAGACTCCTACGAGCAGTACTTC.

J is TRBJ2-6 and V is TRBV5-5; 10 bases agree with TRBD1. V lost 4 bases, J lost 1 base, and 2 bases stayed unmatched. The CDR3 has 16 residues. In germline, CDR1 is SGHKS, CDR2 YYEKEE (reference sequence). The CDR3 here is CASSRQGASGANVLTF. The CDR3, as DNA: TGTGCCAGCAGCCGACAGGGGGCTTCTGGGGCCAACGTCCTGACTTTC.

The chain combines TRBV18 with TRBJ2-5; 7 bases are a match to TRBD1. CDR1 KGHSH and CDR2 LQKENI come from the germline V gene. The CDR3 has 13 residues. V shed 4 bases, J shed 4 bases, and the junction held 3 bases outside the gene matches. CDR3 region: CASSQTGVETQYF. In DNA form, the CDR3 reads TGTGCCAGCTCACAAACAGGGGTAGAGACCCAGTACTTC.

J is TRBJ1-4 and V is TRBV29-1; possible D gene TRBD1, 5 bases. This CDR3 has 14 residues. Germline CDR1 and CDR2: SQVTM and ANQGSEA. Trimming pared 4 bases from V and 2 bases from J, leaving 11 bases between. Here the CDR3 reads CSVAGVGTNEKLFF. CDR3 coding DNA: TGCAGCGTTGCGGGGGTCGGCACTAATGAAAAACTGTTTTTT.

V is TRBV19 and J is TRBJ1-5; weak D call: TRBD1 (6 bases). This CDR3 contains 14 residues. In germline, CDR1 is LNHDA, CDR2 SQIVND (reference sequence). Trimming pared 6 bases from V and 4 bases from J, leaving 13 bases between. The CDR3 sequence is CASRDPRGNQPQHF. For the CDR3, the DNA is TGTGCCAGTAGAGACCCCAGGGGAAATCAGCCCCAGCATTTT.

The chain employs TRBV10-3 and TRBJ2-1; no clear D. Germline V gene lookup returns CDR1 ENHRY and CDR2 SYGVKD. V was trimmed by 8 bases and J by 6 bases, leaving 8 bases between them. There are 11 residues in the CDR3. CDR3 residues: CAISSLNEQFF. CDR3 nucleotides: TGTGCCATCTCCTCCCTCAATGAGCAGTTCTTC.

The gene calls are TRBV15 and TRBJ2-3, with D possibly being TRBD1 (6 bases). The CDR3 runs 13 residues. The V end was cut by 4 bases, the J end by 6 bases, with 11 bases between. From germline, CDR1 is LNHNV and CDR2 YYDKDF (reference sequence). The CDR3 region has the DNA TGTGCCACCAGCACCGGACAGTCCGATACGCAGTATTTT. Translating gives CATSTGQSDTQYF.

This clone was detected a few times. The V and J genes are TRBV9 and TRBJ2-1; TRBD2 matches 10 bases. The V gene end was trimmed by 0 bases and the J gene end by 1 base; junction bases not matched to a gene: 1. Germline values: CDR1 SGDLS, CDR2 YYNGEE. This CDR3 region has 16 residues. CDR3 in DNA: TGTGCCAGCAGCGTAGCACTAGCGGGGTCCTACAATGAGCAGTTCTTC. Encoded protein: CASSVALAGSYNEQFF.

V usage is TRBV18 and J usage is TRBJ2-1, with 9 bases lining up with TRBD2. After removal of 3 bases from V and 1 base from J, the junction contained 7 bases not matched to a gene. CDR3 length: 17 residues. From germline, CDR1 is KGHSH and CDR2 LQKENI. The CDR3 spells CASSPLDSGGSYNEQFF. CDR3 in DNA: TGTGCCAGCTCACCCTTGGATAGCGGGGGTTCCTACAATGAGCAGTTCTTC.

The chain links TRBV3-1 (or the pseudogene TRBV3-2) to TRBJ2-5; the D gene is possibly TRBD1 (6 bases). Germline-derived CDR1 and CDR2 are LGHDT and YNNKEL (reference sequence). This CDR3 is built from 18 residues. With 0 bases removed from V and 5 bases from J, the gap between germline ends came to 22 bases. CDR3 loop: CASSQDRTGAGAGETQYF. The CDR3 DNA sequence: TGTGCCAGCAGCCAAGATCGGACCGGGGCAGGGGCCGGGGAGACCCAGTACTTC.

The chain recombines TRBV11-2 with TRBJ2-6; 15 nucleotides line up with TRBD2. With V trimmed by 4 bases and J by 4 bases, 5 bases remained unmatched. CDR3 size: 18 residues. Germline values: CDR1 SGHAT, CDR2 FQNNGV. The CDR3 here is CASSSKGLAGGGANVLTF. The CDR3 region has the DNA TGTGCCAGCAGCTCTAAGGGACTAGCGGGGGGCGGGGCCAACGTCCTGACTTTC.

J is TRBJ1-1 and V is TRBV19, with 9 bases lining up with TRBD1. Unmatched junction bases numbered 2, after V lost 2 bases and J lost 7 bases. This CDR3 is 13 amino acids long. Germline V gene lookup returns CDR1 LNHDA and CDR2 SQIVND (reference sequence). CDR3 loop: CASSITTGGEAFF. CDR3 in DNA: TGTGCCAGTAGTATAACGACAGGGGGTGAAGCTTTCTTT.

The chain joins TRBV6-5 to TRBJ2-7; maybe TRBD1 (5 bases). V was clipped by 2 bases and J by 3 bases, with 11 bases between them. The V gene's germline CDR1 is MNHEY and CDR2 SVGAGI. The CDR3 covers 14 residues. The CDR3 region has the DNA TGTGCCAGCAGTTACAGGGGTTCAAACTACGAGCAGTACTTC. Amino acid sequence: CASSYRGSNYEQYF.

This sequence joins TRBV2 and TRBJ1-5; a weak D match, TRBD1 (6 bases). The CDR3 covers 11 residues. CDR1 and CDR2 (germline): SNHLY, FYNNEI. Deletions cut 11 bases from V and 9 bases from J, with 14 bases between. This chain's CDR3 is CAFWDIWPQHF. The CDR3 region has the DNA TGTGCCTTCTGGGACATTTGGCCCCAGCATTTT.

V usage is TRBV6-5 and J usage is TRBJ1-5; weak D call: TRBD1 (6 bases). The CDR3 length is 14 residues. V dropped 5 bases and J dropped 5 bases, with 13 bases sitting between them. Germline loops: CDR1 MNHEY, CDR2 SVGAGI. As DNA, the CDR3 is TGTGCCAGCAGTATCGACGGGGGGCATCAGCCCCAGCATTTT. Its translation is CASSIDGGHQPQHF.

The CDR3 DNA reads as TGTGCCAGCAGTCCGGGGATTAGCGGGGTCTCTGGGGCCAACGTCCTGACTTTC. Residues: CASSPGISGVSGANVLTF. The rearrangement links TRBV27 to TRBJ2-6; 8 bases map to TRBD2. This CDR3 is 18 amino acids long. Per the germline V gene, CDR1 is MNHEY and CDR2 is SMNVEV (reference sequence). J was trimmed by 0 bases and V by 5 bases; bases with no gene match: 9.

This chain joins TRBV5-6 and TRBJ1-1; unclear D gene. V dropped 3 bases and J dropped 1 base, with 13 bases sitting between them. The germline gives CDR1 SGHDT, CDR2 YYEEEE. CDR3 size: 15 residues. CDR3 residues: CASSSKRTANTEAFF. The CDR3 DNA follows: TGTGCCAGCAGCTCAAAACGGACTGCGAACACTGAAGCTTTCTTT.

The J gene is TRBJ2-3, the V gene TRBV18, with TRBD2 as a possible D gene (5 bases). V lost 3 bases, J lost 3 bases, and 7 bases lay in between. The CDR3 has 13 residues. In germline, CDR1 is KGHSH, CDR2 LQKENI. This chain's CDR3 is CASSPGATDTQYF. The CDR3 region has the DNA TGTGCCAGCTCACCGGGAGCAACAGATACGCAGTATTTT.

This clone was counted only a few times. The chain carries TRBV14 and TRBJ2-7, with a possible D match to TRBD2 (6 bases). Germline V gene sequence: CDR1 SGHDN, CDR2 FVKESK. This CDR3 region has 14 residues. Trimming removed 8 bases at V and 2 bases at J, with 16 bases between. CDR3: CASGRGRLAYEQYF. The CDR3 nucleotides are TGTGCCAGCGGGCGGGGCAGGCTCGCCTACGAGCAGTACTTC.

The chain has TRBV18 and TRBJ2-7, with a tentative D call TRBD1 (5 bases). Germline-derived CDR1 and CDR2 are KGHSH and LQKENI. This CDR3 is built from 16 residues. Deletions cut 0 bases from V and 6 bases from J, with 18 bases between. The CDR3 DNA is TGTGCCAGCTCACCACCGAACCCGCTAAATCAGGGCGAGCAGTACTTC. It specifies CASSPPNPLNQGEQYF.